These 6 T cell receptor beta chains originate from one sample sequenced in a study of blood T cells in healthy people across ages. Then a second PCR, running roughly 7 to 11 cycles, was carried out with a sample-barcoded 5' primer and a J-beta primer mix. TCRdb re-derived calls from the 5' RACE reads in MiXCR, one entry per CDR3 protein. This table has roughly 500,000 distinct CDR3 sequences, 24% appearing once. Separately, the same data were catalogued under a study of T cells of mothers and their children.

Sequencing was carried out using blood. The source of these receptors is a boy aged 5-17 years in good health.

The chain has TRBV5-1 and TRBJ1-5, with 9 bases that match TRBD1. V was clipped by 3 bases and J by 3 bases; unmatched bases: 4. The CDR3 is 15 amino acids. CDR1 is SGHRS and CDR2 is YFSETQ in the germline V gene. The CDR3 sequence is CASSSGQGNNQPQHF. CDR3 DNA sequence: TGCGCCAGCAGCTCTGGACAGGGGAACAATCAGCCCCAGCATTTT.

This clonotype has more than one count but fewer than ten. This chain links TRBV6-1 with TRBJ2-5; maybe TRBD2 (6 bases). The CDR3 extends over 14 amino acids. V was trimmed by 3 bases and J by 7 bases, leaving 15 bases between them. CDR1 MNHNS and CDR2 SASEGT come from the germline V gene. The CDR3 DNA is TGTGCCAGCAGTGAGCAGGGAGCGCGGGGGACCCAGTACTTC. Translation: CASSEQGARGTQYF.

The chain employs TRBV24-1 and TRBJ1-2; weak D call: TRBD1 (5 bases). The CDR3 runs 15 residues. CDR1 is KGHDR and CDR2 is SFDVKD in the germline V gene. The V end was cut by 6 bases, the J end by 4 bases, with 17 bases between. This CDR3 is CATSLSGGGFYGYTF. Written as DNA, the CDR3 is TGTGCCACCAGTCTTTCTGGGGGAGGGTTCTATGGCTACACCTTC.

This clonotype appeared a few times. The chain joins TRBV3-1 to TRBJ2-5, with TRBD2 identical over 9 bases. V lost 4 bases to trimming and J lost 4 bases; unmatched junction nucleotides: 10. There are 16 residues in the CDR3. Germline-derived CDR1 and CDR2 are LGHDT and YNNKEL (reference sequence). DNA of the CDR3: TGTGCCAGCAGCCCCCTTGGGCGGGAGGGCCGAGAGACCCAGTACTTC. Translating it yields CASSPLGREGRETQYF.

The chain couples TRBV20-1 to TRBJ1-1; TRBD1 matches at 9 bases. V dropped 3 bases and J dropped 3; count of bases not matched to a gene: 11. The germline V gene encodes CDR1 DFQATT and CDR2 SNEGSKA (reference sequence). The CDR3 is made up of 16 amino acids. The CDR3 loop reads CSASRYARDRDTEAFF. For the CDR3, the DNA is TGCAGTGCTAGCCGCTACGCTCGGGACAGGGACACTGAAGCTTTCTTT.

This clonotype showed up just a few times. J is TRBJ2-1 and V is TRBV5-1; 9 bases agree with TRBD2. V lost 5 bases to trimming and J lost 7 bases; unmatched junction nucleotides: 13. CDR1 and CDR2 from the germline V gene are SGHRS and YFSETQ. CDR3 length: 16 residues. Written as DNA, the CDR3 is TGCGCCAGCAGTTCCATGACTAGCGGTGGAGGGAATGAGCAGTTCTTC. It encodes CASSSMTSGGGNEQFF. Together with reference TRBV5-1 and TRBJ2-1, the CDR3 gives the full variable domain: KAGVTQTPRYLIKTRGQQVTLSCSPISGHRSVSWYQQTPGQGLQFLFEYFSETQRNKGNFPGRFSGRQFSNSRSEMNVSTLELGDSALYLCASSSMTSGGGNEQFFGPGTRLTVL.